The clone carrying this TCR beta chain was counted a few times. Its specificity is unknown. Preparation of the TCRbeta library used unique molecular identifiers. MiXCR, run by TCRdb on the PCR reads, gives a single entry per CDR3 protein. The sample carries about 210,000 distinct CDR3 sequences, approximately 17% recorded once. The data are from a study of T-cell reconstitution after alpha-beta-depleted transplantation in children. Overall study results and limits: Surviving thymic progenitors and recipient T cells were the source of high TCRbeta diversity at day 60 in some patients.

After removal of 0 bases from V and 2 bases from J, the junction contained 7 bases not matched to a gene. CDR1 and CDR2 from the germline V gene are DFQATT and SNEGSKA (reference sequence). This CDR3 spans 16 amino acids. The material sequenced was PBMCs, mostly from graft donor cells, taken 360 days after TCRalphabeta/CD19-depleted stem cell transplant. The gene calls are TRBV20-1 and TRBJ2-3; 8 positions agree with TRBD2. This TCR derives from a male patient under 10 years old who had a stem cell transplant for acute lymphoblastic leukemia, so the T cells may come from the graft donor. In nucleotides, the CDR3 is TGCAGTGCTAGAGACCAGCGGGGGCTAAACACAGATACGCAGTATTTT. It codes for CSARDQRGLNTDTQYF.